The clone carrying this TCR beta chain showed up just once. The CDR3 is 15 residues long. V lost 0 bases, J lost 4 bases, and 5 bases stayed unmatched. The germline V gene has CDR1 LGHDT and CDR2 YNNKEL (reference sequence). The sample belongs to a study of blood T cell repertoires in COVID-19. For the study at large: There were acute and convalescent COVID-19 samples, and they came from the United States, Italy and Spain. Sample material is recorded as cDNA or gDNA derived from T cells, B-cell-depleted T cells, or PBMCs.

In the authors' workflow: Reference gene primer amplification yielded estimated nucleated cell counts. Measured with immunoSEQ multiplex PCR; TCRdb has only the in-frame clones, and not every one. V and J calls and clone size come straight from that table; D and trimming were deduced from the DNA. The sample includes under 150,000 clones, approximately 82% seen only once; the top ten take 7.5%. The gene calls are TRBV3-1 (or the pseudogene TRBV3-2) and TRBJ1-1; 7 positions agree with TRBD1. Specimen: peripheral blood. This TCR was sampled from a man between 65 and 85 years old with active or convalescent COVID-19. CDR3: CASSQEPHRGTEAFF. The CDR3 bases are TGTGCCAGCAGCCAAGAGCCCCACAGGGGCACTGAAGCTTTCTTT.